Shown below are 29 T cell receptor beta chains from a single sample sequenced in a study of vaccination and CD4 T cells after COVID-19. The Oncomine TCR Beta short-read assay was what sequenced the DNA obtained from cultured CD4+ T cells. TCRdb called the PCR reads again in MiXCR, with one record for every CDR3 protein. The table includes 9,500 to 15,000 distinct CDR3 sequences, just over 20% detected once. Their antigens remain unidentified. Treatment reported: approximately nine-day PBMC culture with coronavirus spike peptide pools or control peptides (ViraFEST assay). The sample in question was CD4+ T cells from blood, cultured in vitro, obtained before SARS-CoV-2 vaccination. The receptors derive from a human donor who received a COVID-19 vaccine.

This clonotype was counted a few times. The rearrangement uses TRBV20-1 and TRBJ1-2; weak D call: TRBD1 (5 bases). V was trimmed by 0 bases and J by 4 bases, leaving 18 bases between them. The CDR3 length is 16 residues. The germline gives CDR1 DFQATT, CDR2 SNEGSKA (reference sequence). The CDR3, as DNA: TGCAGTGCTAGAGATCCGTCCGAGGTGAGGGGCTATGGCTACACCTTC. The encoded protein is CSARDPSEVRGYGYTF.

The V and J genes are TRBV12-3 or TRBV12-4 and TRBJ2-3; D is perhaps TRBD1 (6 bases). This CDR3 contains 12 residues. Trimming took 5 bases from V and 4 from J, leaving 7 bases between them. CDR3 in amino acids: CASSHRADTQYF. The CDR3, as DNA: TGTGCCAGCAGTCACAGGGCAGATACGCAGTATTTT.

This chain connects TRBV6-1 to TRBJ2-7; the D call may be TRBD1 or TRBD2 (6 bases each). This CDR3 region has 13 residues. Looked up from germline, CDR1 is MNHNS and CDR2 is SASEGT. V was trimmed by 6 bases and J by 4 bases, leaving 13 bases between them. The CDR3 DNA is TGTGCCAGCAGACGGGGGACATCGTACGAGCAGTACTTC. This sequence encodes CASRRGTSYEQYF.

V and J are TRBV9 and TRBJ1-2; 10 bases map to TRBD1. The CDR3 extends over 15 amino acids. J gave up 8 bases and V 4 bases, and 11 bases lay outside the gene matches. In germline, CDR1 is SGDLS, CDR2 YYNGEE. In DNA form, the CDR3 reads TGTGCCAGCAGCCCCCGGGACAGGGGAGGTCAAGGCTACACCTTC. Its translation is CASSPRDRGGQGYTF.

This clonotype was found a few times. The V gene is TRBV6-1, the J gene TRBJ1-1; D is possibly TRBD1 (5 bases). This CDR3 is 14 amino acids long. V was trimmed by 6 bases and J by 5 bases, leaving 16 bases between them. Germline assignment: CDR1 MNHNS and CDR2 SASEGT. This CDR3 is CASSLKTRGTEAFF. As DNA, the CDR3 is TGTGCCAGCAGCCTCAAGACCCGGGGGACTGAAGCTTTCTTT.

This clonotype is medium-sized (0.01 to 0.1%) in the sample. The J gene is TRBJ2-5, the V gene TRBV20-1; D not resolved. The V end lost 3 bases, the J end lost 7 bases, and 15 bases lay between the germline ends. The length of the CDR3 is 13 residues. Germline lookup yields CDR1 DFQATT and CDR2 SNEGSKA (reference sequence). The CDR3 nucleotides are TGCAGTGCTAGGGCCGGGTCAGTCCGGACCCAGTACTTC. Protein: CSARAGSVRTQYF.

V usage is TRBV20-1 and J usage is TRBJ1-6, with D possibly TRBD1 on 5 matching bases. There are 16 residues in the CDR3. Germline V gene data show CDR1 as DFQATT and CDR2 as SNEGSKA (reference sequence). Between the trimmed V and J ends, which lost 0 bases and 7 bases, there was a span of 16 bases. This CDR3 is CSARDSARGGNSPLHF. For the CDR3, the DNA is TGCAGTGCTAGAGATTCGGCTAGGGGAGGCAATTCACCCCTCCACTTT.

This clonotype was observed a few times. The CDR3 DNA sequence: TGCGCCAGCAGCCTTGACACACACACTGAAGCTTTCTTT. Encoded protein: CASSLDTHTEAFF. This chain uses TRBV4-1 with TRBJ1-1; the D is unclear. This CDR3 comprises 13 residues. Trimming pared 4 bases from V and 3 bases from J, leaving 9 bases between. Germline V gene sequence: CDR1 MGHRA, CDR2 YSYEKL.

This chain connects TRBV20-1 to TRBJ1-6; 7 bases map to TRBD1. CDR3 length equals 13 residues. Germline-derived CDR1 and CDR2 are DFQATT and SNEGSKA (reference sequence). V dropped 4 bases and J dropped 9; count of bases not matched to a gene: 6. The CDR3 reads CSAKQTGFSPLHF. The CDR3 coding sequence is TGCAGTGCTAAACAGACAGGGTTTTCACCCCTCCACTTT.

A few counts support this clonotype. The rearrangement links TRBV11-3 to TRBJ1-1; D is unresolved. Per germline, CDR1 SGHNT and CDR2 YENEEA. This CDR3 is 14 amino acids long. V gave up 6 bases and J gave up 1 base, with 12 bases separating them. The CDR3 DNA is TGTGCCAGCAGATCTTATGGCCCGAACACTGAAGCTTTCTTT. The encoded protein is CASRSYGPNTEAFF.

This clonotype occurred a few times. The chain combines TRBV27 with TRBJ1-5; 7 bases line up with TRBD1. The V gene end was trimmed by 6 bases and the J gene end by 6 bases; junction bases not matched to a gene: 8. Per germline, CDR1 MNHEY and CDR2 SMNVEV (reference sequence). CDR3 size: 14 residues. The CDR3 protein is CASSRQGGFQPQHF. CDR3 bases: TGTGCCAGCAGCCGACAGGGAGGGTTTCAGCCCCAGCATTTT.

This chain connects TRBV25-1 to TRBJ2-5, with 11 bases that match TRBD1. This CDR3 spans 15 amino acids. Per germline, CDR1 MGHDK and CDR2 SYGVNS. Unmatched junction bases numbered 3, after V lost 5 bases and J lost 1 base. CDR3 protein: CASSMDRGPQETQYF. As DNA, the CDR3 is TGTGCCAGCAGTATGGACAGGGGGCCCCAAGAGACCCAGTACTTC.

This chain's CDR3 is CSARGTGARGFNEKLFF. CDR3 DNA sequence: TGCAGTGCTAGAGGGACAGGGGCCCGGGGTTTTAATGAAAAACTGTTTTTT. The chain couples TRBV20-1 to TRBJ1-4, with 9 bases matching TRBD1. V shed 1 base, J shed 4 bases, and the junction held 10 bases outside the gene matches. The V gene's germline CDR1 is DFQATT and CDR2 SNEGSKA (reference sequence). The CDR3 has 17 residues.

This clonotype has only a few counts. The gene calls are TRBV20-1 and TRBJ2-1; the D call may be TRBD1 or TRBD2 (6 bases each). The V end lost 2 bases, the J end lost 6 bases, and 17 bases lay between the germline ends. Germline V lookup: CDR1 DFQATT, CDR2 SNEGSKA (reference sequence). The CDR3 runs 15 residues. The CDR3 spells CSARPPGARPNEQFF. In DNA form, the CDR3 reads TGCAGTGCTAGACCCCCGGGGGCGAGACCCAATGAGCAGTTCTTC.

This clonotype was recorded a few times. In nucleotides, the CDR3 is TGTGCCAGCAGTTTGACCTCTTTCGGGGCAGGGATGGACGAGCAGTACTTC. Its translation: CASSLTSFGAGMDEQYF. The V and J genes are TRBV25-1 and TRBJ2-7; D may be TRBD1 or TRBD2 (5 bases each). Germline assignment: CDR1 MGHDK and CDR2 SYGVNS. The CDR3 contains 17 residues. V was trimmed by 5 bases and J by 5 bases, leaving 25 bases between them.

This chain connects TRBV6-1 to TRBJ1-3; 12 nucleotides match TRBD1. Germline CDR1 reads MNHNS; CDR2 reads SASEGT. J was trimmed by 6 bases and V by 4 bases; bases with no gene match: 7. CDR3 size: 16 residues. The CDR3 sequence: CASSVGTGGAENTIYF. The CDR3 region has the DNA TGTGCCAGCAGTGTCGGGACAGGGGGCGCCGAAAACACCATATATTTT.

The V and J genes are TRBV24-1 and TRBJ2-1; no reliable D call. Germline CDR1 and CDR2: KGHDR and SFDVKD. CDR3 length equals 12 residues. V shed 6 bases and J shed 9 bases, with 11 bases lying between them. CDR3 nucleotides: TGTGCCACCAGTTCTTCCAAGGGTGAGCAGTTCTTC. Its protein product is CATSSSKGEQFF.

CDR3 bases: TGTGCCAGCACCCGGACAGGGGGAACTGAAGCTTTCTTT. The encoded protein is CASTRTGGTEAFF. The chain has TRBV12-3 or TRBV12-4 and TRBJ1-1, with TRBD1 identical over 10 bases. Trimming took 7 bases from V and 5 from J; bases not matched to a gene: 4. The CDR3 has 13 amino acids.

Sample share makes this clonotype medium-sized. The CDR3 nucleotides read TGCGCCAGCAAAAATCAGGGGGAGTGCAATCAGCCCCAGCATTTT. Protein: CASKNQGECNQPQHF. V gene TRBV10-1 combines with J gene TRBJ1-5; 7 nucleotides match TRBD1. V shed 7 bases, J shed 2 bases, and the junction held 8 bases outside the gene matches. The CDR3 runs 15 residues. The germline V gene has CDR1 WNHNN and CDR2 SYGVQD (reference sequence).

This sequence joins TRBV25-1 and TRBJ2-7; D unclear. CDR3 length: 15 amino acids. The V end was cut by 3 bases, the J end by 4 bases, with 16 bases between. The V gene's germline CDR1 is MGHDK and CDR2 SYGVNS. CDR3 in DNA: TGTGCCAGCAGTGATAGTCGACGTCGTCCGTACGAGCAGTACTTC. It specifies CASSDSRRRPYEQYF.

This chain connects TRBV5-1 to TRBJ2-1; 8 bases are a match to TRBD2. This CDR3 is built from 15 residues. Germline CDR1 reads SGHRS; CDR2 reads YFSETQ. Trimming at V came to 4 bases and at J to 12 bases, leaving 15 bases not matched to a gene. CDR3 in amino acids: CASSEDSGVGLGQFF. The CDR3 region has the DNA TGCGCCAGCAGCGAGGATAGCGGGGTGGGGTTAGGGCAGTTCTTC.

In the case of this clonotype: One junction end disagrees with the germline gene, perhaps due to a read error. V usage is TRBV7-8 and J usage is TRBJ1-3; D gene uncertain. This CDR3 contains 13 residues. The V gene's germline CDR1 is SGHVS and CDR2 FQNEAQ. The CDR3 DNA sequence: TGTGTCAGCAGCGAATACTCTGGAAACACCATATATTTT. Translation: CVSSEYSGNTIYF.

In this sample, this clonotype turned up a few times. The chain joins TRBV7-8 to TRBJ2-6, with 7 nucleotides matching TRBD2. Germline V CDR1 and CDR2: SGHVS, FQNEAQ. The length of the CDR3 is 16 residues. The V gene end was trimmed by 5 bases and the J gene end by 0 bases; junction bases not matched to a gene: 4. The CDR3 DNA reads TGTGCCAGCAGCCGTGGGGGGGGCTCTGGGGCCAACGTCCTGACTTTC. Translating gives CASSRGGGSGANVLTF. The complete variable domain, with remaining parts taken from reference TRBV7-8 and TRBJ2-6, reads GAGVSQSPRYKVAKRGQDVALRCDPISGHVSLFWYQQALGQGPEFLTYFQNEAQLDKSGLPSDRFFAERPEGSVSTLKIQRTQQEDSAVYLCASSRGGGSGANVLTFGAGSRLTVL.

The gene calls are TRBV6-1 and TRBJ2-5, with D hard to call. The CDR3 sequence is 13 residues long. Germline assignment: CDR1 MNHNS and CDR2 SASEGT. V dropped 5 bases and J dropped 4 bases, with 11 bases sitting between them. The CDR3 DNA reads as TGTGCCAGCAGTCCGCACATCGCAGAGACCCAGTACTTC. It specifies CASSPHIAETQYF.

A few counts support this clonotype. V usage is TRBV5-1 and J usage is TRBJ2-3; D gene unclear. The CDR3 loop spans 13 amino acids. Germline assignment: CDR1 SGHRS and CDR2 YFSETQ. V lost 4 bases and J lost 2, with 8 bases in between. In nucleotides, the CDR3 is TGCGCCAGCAGCCCGGATGCCACAGATACGCAGTATTTT. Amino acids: CASSPDATDTQYF.

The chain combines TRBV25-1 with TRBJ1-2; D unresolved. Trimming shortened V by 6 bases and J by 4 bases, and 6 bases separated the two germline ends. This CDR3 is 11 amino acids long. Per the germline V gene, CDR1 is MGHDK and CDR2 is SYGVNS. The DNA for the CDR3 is TGTGCCAGCAGCGACTTCTATGGCTACACCTTC. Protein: CASSDFYGYTF.

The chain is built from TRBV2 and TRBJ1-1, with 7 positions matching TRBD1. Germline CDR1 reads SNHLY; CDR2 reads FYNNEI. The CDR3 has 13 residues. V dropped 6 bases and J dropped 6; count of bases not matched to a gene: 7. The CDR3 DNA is TGTGCCAGCAGCCGACAGGGAACAGCTGAAGCTTTCTTT. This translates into CASSRQGTAEAFF.

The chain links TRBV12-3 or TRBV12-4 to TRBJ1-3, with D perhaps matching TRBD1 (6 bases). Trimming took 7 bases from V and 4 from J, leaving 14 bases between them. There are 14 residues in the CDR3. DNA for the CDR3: TGTGCCAGCAACGAAGGGGGGTCGGGAAACACCATATATTTT. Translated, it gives CASNEGGSGNTIYF.

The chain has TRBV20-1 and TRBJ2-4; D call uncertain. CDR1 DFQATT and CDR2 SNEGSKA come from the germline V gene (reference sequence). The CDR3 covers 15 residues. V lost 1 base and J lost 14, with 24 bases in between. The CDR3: CSARGSQDPRPKEYF. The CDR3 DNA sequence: TGCAGTGCTAGAGGTAGTCAGGACCCCAGACCCAAAGAGTACTTC.